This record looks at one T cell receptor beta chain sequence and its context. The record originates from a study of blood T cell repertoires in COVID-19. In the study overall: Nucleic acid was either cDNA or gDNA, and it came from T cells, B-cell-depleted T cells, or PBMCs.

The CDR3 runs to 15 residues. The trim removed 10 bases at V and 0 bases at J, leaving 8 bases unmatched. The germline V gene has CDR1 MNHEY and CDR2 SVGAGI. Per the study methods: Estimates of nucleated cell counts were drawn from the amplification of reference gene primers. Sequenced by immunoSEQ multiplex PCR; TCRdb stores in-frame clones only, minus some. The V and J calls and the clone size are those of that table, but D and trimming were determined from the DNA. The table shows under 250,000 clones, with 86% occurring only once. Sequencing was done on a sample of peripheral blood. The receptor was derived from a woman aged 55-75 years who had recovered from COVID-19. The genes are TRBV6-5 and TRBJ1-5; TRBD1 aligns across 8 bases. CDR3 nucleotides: TGTGCCACCCAGAGAGGACAGGGTAGCAATCAGCCCCAGCATTTT. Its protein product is CATQRGQGSNQPQHF.